This TCR beta chain was captured in a study of cytomegalovirus exposure and HLA in healthy donors. Overall study: Within an early data release were about 90 million unique TCRs drawn from HLA-typed donors.

Points on this clone: As yet, its antigen is unknown.

The PCR employed 60 Vbeta primers together with 13 Jbeta primers. The protocol was immunoSEQ multiplex PCR, while the TCRdb copy is restricted to in-frame clones and leaves out a portion. The repertoire holds 100,000 to 150,000 clones, with 10% as singletons. Study-wide results and limits: Cytomegalovirus association was assigned to more than 150 TCR beta chains. Among the most significant clusters, several appeared linked to common viral pathogens in a later analysis.

Deletions cut 1 base from V and 8 bases from J, with 21 bases between. In germline, CDR1 is SQVTM, CDR2 ANQGSEA. The CDR3 extends over 16 amino acids. This chain connects TRBV29-1 to TRBJ2-1; a possible D gene is TRBD2 (6 bases). This sequence originates from a woman aged 18-29 years in good health and CMV-seropositive. Sequencing used PBMCs. In nucleotides, the CDR3 is TGCAGCGTTGAAGCGGGAGTGGGGGTATTTGCCGATGAGCAGTTCTTC. Amino acid sequence: CSVEAGVGVFADEQFF.